The 28 T cell receptor beta chains below all came from one sample that was sequenced in a study of blood T cell repertoires in COVID-19. Profiling relied on immunoSEQ multiplex PCR, and the TCRdb table lists in-frame clones only, not all of them. There are 180,000 or so clones in the sample; approximately 83% occur only once, and more than 2.5% lies in the top ten. Sequencing used peripheral blood. The receptors derive from a man between 60 and 70 years old with acute or convalescent COVID-19.

The rearrangement links TRBV28 to TRBJ2-7; D might be TRBD2 (5 bases). V dropped 1 base and J dropped 1 base, with 8 bases sitting between them. In germline, CDR1 is MDHEN, CDR2 SYDVKM. CDR3 length equals 14 residues. Here the CDR3 DNA reads TGTGCCAGCAGTTTATTCTCGGGATCCTACGAGCAGTACTTC. It codes for CASSLFSGSYEQYF.

This clone was counted once. This chain joins TRBV4-1 and TRBJ1-3, with D uncertain. V was shortened by 1 base and J by 4 bases, with 17 bases between the two germline ends. This CDR3 spans 17 amino acids. Germline V gives CDR1 MGHRA, CDR2 YSYEKL. The CDR3 region is CASSQVGPVGDGNTIYF. The CDR3 DNA reads TGCGCCAGCAGCCAAGTGGGCCCGGTAGGCGACGGAAACACCATATATTTT.

The chain has TRBV5-1 and TRBJ1-4, with D possibly being TRBD1 (5 bases). Trimming took 3 bases from V and 8 from J, leaving 17 bases between them. Germline V gene sequence: CDR1 SGHRS, CDR2 YFSETQ. This CDR3 region has 15 residues. The CDR3 sequence: CASSWSGGVGEKLFF. Here the CDR3 DNA reads TGCGCCAGCAGCTGGTCCGGGGGTGTCGGGGAAAAACTGTTTTTT. Full variable domain (outside the CDR3, taken from reference TRBV5-1 and TRBJ1-4): KAGVTQTPRYLIKTRGQQVTLSCSPISGHRSVSWYQQTPGQGLQFLFEYFSETQRNKGNFPGRFSGRQFSNSRSEMNVSTLELGDSALYLCASSWSGGVGEKLFFGSGTQLSVL.

The chain combines TRBV10-3 with TRBJ2-7, with 7 bases identical to TRBD2. Germline values: CDR1 ENHRY, CDR2 SYGVKD. This CDR3 contains 13 residues. The trim removed 10 bases at V and 2 bases at J, leaving 8 bases unmatched. The DNA for the CDR3 is TGTGCCAATTTTAGCGGGCTCCCCTACGAGCAGTACTTC. Translating gives CANFSGLPYEQYF.

This clone turned up a few times. The chain uses TRBV28 and TRBJ1-6, with D unresolved. V lost 6 bases and J lost 0, with 21 bases in between. The germline gives CDR1 MDHEN, CDR2 SYDVKM. This CDR3 region has 19 residues. CDR3 sequence reads: CASSQTRAGISSYNSPLHF. As DNA, the CDR3 is TGTGCCAGCAGCCAAACCCGCGCGGGGATTAGCTCCTATAATTCACCCCTCCACTTT.

This clone was seen a handful of times. CDR3 protein: CASSFYESSGNTIYF. The CDR3 DNA is TGTGCCAGCAGTTTTTATGAGAGTTCTGGAAACACCATATATTTT. The chain carries TRBV28 and TRBJ1-3, with D uncertain. This CDR3 spans 15 amino acids. Germline loops: CDR1 MDHEN, CDR2 SYDVKM. The V gene lost 3 bases and the J gene lost 1 base, with 10 bases spanning the gap.

The chain combines TRBV9 with TRBJ1-2; tentative D call: TRBD1 (6 bases). Trimming took 6 bases from V and 8 from J, leaving 26 bases between them. Per germline, CDR1 SGDLS and CDR2 YYNGEE. The CDR3 is 16 amino acids. Here the CDR3 reads CASTPRPGQKGGGYTF. In nucleotides, the CDR3 is TGTGCCAGCACCCCTCGGCCGGGACAAAAAGGTGGAGGCTACACCTTC.

The genes are TRBV11-2 and TRBJ2-1; no clear D gene. Trimming pared 1 base from V and 7 bases from J, leaving 11 bases between. The germline CDR1 and CDR2 sequences are SGHAT and FQNNGV. The CDR3 spans 14 residues. CDR3 region: CASSLASWRNEQFF. DNA of the CDR3: TGTGCCAGCAGCTTAGCGAGTTGGAGAAATGAGCAGTTCTTC.

The genes are TRBV7-6 and TRBJ2-2, with 10 bases lining up with TRBD2. The CDR3 length is 15 residues. From germline, CDR1 is SGHVS and CDR2 FNYEAQ. J lost 4 bases, V lost 1 base, and 0 bases had no gene match. Here the CDR3 reads CASSLGTSGTGELFF. For the CDR3, the DNA is TGTGCCAGCAGCTTAGGGACTAGCGGCACCGGGGAGCTGTTTTTT.

The gene calls are TRBV25-1 and TRBJ1-3, with D unresolved. Trimming shortened V by 4 bases and J by 8 bases, and 6 bases separated the two germline ends. The CDR3 runs to 11 residues. Germline CDR1 reads MGHDK; CDR2 reads SYGVNS. The CDR3 here is CASSAGYTIYF. The CDR3 region has the DNA TGTGCCAGCAGTGCTGGCTACACCATATATTTT.

This sequence joins TRBV27 and TRBJ2-3; weak D call: TRBD2 (5 bases). From germline, CDR1 is MNHEY and CDR2 SMNVEV (reference sequence). V lost 0 bases to trimming and J lost 1 base, with 17 bases between them. The CDR3 consists of 18 residues. CDR3: CASSLSIAGLRGTDTQYF. The CDR3 nucleotides read TGTGCCAGCAGTTTATCGATAGCAGGCCTGAGGGGCACAGATACGCAGTATTTT.

The rearrangement uses TRBV10-3 and TRBJ2-3, with 8 bases matching TRBD2. Germline V gene data show CDR1 as ENHRY and CDR2 as SYGVKD. J lost 7 bases, V lost 10 bases, and 4 bases had no gene match. The CDR3 has 11 residues. The CDR3 DNA sequence: TGTGCCACCTCGGGAGGGAATACGCAGTATTTT. Residues: CATSGGNTQYF.

The CDR3 coding sequence is TGCGCCAGCAGCCCGAAACAGGGGACCTACGAGCAGTACTTC. It translates to CASSPKQGTYEQYF. The V and J genes are TRBV5-1 and TRBJ2-7; 7 positions match TRBD1. The CDR3 has 14 amino acids. Germline trimming cut 4 bases from V and 2 bases from J; bases unmatched to any gene: 6. Looked up from germline, CDR1 is SGHRS and CDR2 is YFSETQ.

The rearrangement links TRBV20-1 to TRBJ2-7; D possibly corresponds to TRBD1 (6 bases). CDR1 is DFQATT, CDR2 SNEGSKA, per germline (reference sequence). V lost 1 base to trimming and J lost 12 bases, with 13 bases between them. The CDR3 spans 11 residues. The CDR3 nucleotides are TGCAGTGCTAGAGGGCAGGGACATTTGTACTTC. This translates into CSARGQGHLYF.

The chain employs TRBV7-2 and TRBJ2-1; D is ambiguous. Germline V lookup: CDR1 SGHTA, CDR2 FQGNSA. V was shortened by 3 bases and J by 3 bases, with 12 bases between the two germline ends. The CDR3 is 15 residues long. The CDR3 region is CASSFLTSNYNEQFF. In nucleotides, the CDR3 is TGTGCCAGCAGCTTCCTTACTTCCAACTACAATGAGCAGTTCTTC.

The chain recombines TRBV9 with TRBJ2-3, with unresolved D. V lost 6 bases and J lost 1, with 18 bases in between. The CDR3 is 16 amino acids. The germline gives CDR1 SGDLS, CDR2 YYNGEE. Here the CDR3 reads CASTRDRLLGTDTQYF. CDR3 DNA sequence: TGTGCCAGCACCCGTGACCGACTGTTGGGCACAGATACGCAGTATTTT.

This chain links TRBV4-2 with TRBJ1-1; D is unresolved. The germline V gene encodes CDR1 LGHNA and CDR2 YNFKEQ. This CDR3 spans 11 amino acids. Trimming stripped 3 bases from V and 4 bases from J, with 3 bases between. Here the CDR3 reads CASSHGTEAFF. The CDR3 DNA follows: TGTGCCAGCAGCCACGGCACTGAAGCTTTCTTT.

The chain couples TRBV12-5 to TRBJ2-5, with D possibly TRBD2 on 5 matching bases. Germline V gives CDR1 LGHNT, CDR2 FRNRAP. The germline V and J ends were trimmed by 5 bases and 5 bases, with 6 bases remaining between them. This CDR3 spans 11 amino acids. The CDR3 region is CASGPGETQYF. The CDR3 DNA reads as TGTGCTAGTGGTCCGGGGGAGACCCAGTACTTC.

The J gene is TRBJ1-1, the V gene TRBV27; D is uncertain. In germline, CDR1 is MNHEY, CDR2 SMNVEV (reference sequence). The V end was cut by 7 bases, the J end by 3 bases, with 15 bases between. This CDR3 contains 14 residues. For the CDR3, the DNA is TGTGCCAGCACAGACCCGCGACGGGACACTGAAGCTTTCTTT. Encoded protein: CASTDPRRDTEAFF.

The chain couples TRBV7-8 to TRBJ1-3; 9 nucleotides align to TRBD1. Germline V gene lookup returns CDR1 SGHVS and CDR2 FQNEAQ. J lost 4 bases, V lost 4 bases, and 8 bases had no gene match. This CDR3 spans 16 amino acids. CDR3 DNA: TGTGCCAGCAGCTCCTCCGGGACAGGGACGGGAAACACCATATATTTT. Its translation is CASSSSGTGTGNTIYF.

The sample holds a few counts of this clone. CDR3 coding DNA: TGCGCCAGCAGCTTGCAAGCGGGAGGCTACAATGAGCAGTTCTTC. It specifies CASSLQAGGYNEQFF. The chain combines TRBV5-1 with TRBJ2-1; TRBD2 matches at 9 bases. With V trimmed by 1 base and J by 3 bases, 2 bases remained unmatched. Germline CDR1 is SGHRS and CDR2 is YFSETQ. The CDR3 sequence is 15 residues long.

The chain couples TRBV28 to TRBJ1-2, with D perhaps TRBD1 (6 bases). V was clipped by 6 bases and J by 0 bases, with 14 bases between them. CDR1 and CDR2 from the germline V gene are MDHEN and SYDVKM. The CDR3 totals 15 residues. CDR3 in DNA: TGTGCCAGCAGGCCTCCCGGGACACCTAACTATGGCTACACCTTC. It encodes CASRPPGTPNYGYTF.

V usage is TRBV5-6 and J usage is TRBJ1-6; TRBD1 is a possible D gene (6 bases). Germline lookup yields CDR1 SGHDT and CDR2 YYEEEE. Deletions cut 4 bases from V and 10 bases from J, with 15 bases between. CDR3 length equals 14 residues. The CDR3, as DNA: TGTGCCAGCAGCCAGGGGACGGTTGGCTCACCCCTCCACTTT. Translated: CASSQGTVGSPLHF.

This clone was seen a handful of times. The gene calls are TRBV7-9 and TRBJ2-2, with 8 bases matching TRBD2. With V trimmed by 5 bases and J by 4 bases, 6 bases remained unmatched. Germline V CDR1 and CDR2: SEHNR, FQNEAQ (reference sequence). This CDR3 has 15 residues. The CDR3 loop is CASSSGGGVTGELFF. As DNA, the CDR3 is TGTGCCAGCAGCAGCGGGGGAGGGGTCACCGGGGAGCTGTTTTTT.

V usage is TRBV5-4 and J usage is TRBJ2-5, with 7 bases identical to TRBD1. Losses at the gene ends were 3 bases for V and 3 bases for J; bases not matched to a gene: 8. CDR3 size: 15 residues. Germline V gives CDR1 SGHNT, CDR2 YYREEE (reference sequence). This CDR3 reads CASSSSGQWEETQYF. In DNA, the CDR3 is TGTGCCAGCAGCTCGTCGGGACAGTGGGAAGAGACCCAGTACTTC. Full variable domain (outside the CDR3, taken from reference TRBV5-4 and TRBJ2-5): ETGVTQSPTHLIKTRGQQVTLRCSSQSGHNTVSWYQQALGQGPQFIFQYYREEENGRGNFPPRFSGLQFPNYSSELNVNALELDDSALYLCASSSSGQWEETQYFGPGTRLLVL.

This chain joins TRBV7-2 and TRBJ2-2; D may be TRBD2 (7 bases). Between the trimmed V and J ends, which lost 5 bases and 4 bases, there was a span of 20 bases. Germline assignment: CDR1 SGHTA and CDR2 FQGNSA. The CDR3 is made up of 17 amino acids. As DNA, the CDR3 is TGTGCCAGCAGCCCGAGGGGGGTCTGGACTAGCACCGGGGAGCTGTTTTTT. Translated, it gives CASSPRGVWTSTGELFF.

The V call is TRBV19, the J call TRBJ2-7; D remains ambiguous. Germline V gives CDR1 LNHDA, CDR2 SQIVND (reference sequence). The length of the CDR3 is 13 residues. The V end was cut by 3 bases, the J end by 0 bases, with 6 bases between. Here the CDR3 DNA reads TGTGCCAGTAGTATTAAACTCTCCTACGAGCAGTACTTC. It yields the protein CASSIKLSYEQYF.

The rearrangement uses TRBV7-2 and TRBJ2-3; 9 positions agree with TRBD1. This CDR3 contains 16 residues. The junction had 7 bases not matched to a gene; V was cut back by 5 bases and J by 1 base. Germline CDR1 is SGHTA and CDR2 is FQGNSA. The CDR3 sequence: CASSVTGTGRTDTQYF. CDR3 DNA sequence: TGTGCCAGCAGCGTAACCGGGACAGGGCGCACAGATACGCAGTATTTT.